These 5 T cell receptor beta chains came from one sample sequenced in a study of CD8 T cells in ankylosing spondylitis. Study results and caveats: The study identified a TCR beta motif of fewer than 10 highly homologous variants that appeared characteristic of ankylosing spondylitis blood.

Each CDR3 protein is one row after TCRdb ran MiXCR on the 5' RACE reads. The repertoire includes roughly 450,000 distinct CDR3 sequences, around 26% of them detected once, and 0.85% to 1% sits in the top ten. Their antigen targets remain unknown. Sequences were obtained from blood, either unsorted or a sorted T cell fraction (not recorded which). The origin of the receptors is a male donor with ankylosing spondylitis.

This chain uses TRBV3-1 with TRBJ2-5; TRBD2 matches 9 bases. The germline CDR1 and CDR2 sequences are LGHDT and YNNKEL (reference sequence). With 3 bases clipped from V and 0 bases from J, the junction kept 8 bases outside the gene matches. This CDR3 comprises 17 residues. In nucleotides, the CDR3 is TGTGCCAGCAGCCACTTTCGCAGCGGGAGGTACCAAGAGACCCAGTACTTC. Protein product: CASSHFRSGRYQETQYF.

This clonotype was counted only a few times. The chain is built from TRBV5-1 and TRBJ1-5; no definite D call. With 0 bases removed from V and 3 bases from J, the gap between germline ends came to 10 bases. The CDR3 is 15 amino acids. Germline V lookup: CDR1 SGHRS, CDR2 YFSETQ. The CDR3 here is CASSLDSSPNQPQHF. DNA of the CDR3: TGCGCCAGCAGCTTGGACAGTAGCCCCAATCAGCCCCAGCATTTT.

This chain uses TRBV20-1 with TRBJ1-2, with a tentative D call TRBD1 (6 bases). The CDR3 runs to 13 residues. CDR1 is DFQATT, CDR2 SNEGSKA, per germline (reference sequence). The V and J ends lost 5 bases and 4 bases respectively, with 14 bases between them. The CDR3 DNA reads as TGCAGTGCTTTTACCGGGACACCCTATGGCTACACCTTC. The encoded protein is CSAFTGTPYGYTF.

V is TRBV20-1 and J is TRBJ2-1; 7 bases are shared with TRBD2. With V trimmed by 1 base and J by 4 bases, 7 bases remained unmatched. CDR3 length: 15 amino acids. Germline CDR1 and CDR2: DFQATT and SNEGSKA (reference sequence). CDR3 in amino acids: CSARATSERYNEQFF. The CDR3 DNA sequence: TGCAGTGCTAGAGCCACTAGCGAGCGTTACAATGAGCAGTTCTTC.

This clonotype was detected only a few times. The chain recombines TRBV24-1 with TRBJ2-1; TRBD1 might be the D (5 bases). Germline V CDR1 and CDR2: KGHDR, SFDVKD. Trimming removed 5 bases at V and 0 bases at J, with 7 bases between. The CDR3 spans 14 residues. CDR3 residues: CATSVDNSYNEQFF. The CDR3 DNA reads TGTGCCACCAGTGTGGACAACTCCTACAATGAGCAGTTCTTC.